A single sample is the source of the 29 T cell receptor beta chains below, sequenced in a study of blood T cell repertoires in COVID-19. Libraries were prepared by immunoSEQ multiplex PCR; TCRdb keeps only in-frame clonotypes and omits some of them. The sample records 200,000 to 250,000 clones, about 79% being singletons. The specimen was peripheral blood. The receptors derive from a man in his forties or fifties with active or convalescent COVID-19.

V and J are TRBV5-1 and TRBJ1-6; D might be TRBD1 (5 bases). V shed 0 bases and J shed 7 bases, with 11 bases lying between them. CDR1 and CDR2 from the germline V gene are SGHRS and YFSETQ. The CDR3 runs to 15 residues. DNA of the CDR3: TGCGCCAGCAGCTTGGGTAGGGGTTACAATTCACCCCTCCACTTT. Translating gives CASSLGRGYNSPLHF.

The chain joins TRBV19 to TRBJ1-2; 7 nucleotides agree with TRBD1. The CDR3 sequence is 15 residues long. V lost 3 bases, J lost 3 bases, and 7 bases stayed unmatched. CDR1 is LNHDA and CDR2 is SQIVND in the germline V gene (reference sequence). CDR3 DNA sequence: TGTGCCAGTAGTATTACCTGGGACAGCGACTATGGCTACACCTTC. It codes for CASSITWDSDYGYTF.

The chain uses TRBV12-2 and TRBJ2-5; the listed D gene, TRBD2, was not tested against the DNA. TRBV12-2 corresponds to a pseudogene. The CDR3 has 15 amino acids. In DNA, the CDR3 is TGTGCAAGTCGCTTAGGACTAGCGGGCCAAGAGACCCAGTACTTC. Protein sequence: CASRLGLAGQETQYF.

The chain couples TRBV2 to TRBJ1-2; D ambiguous. Deletions cut 6 bases from V and 0 bases from J, with 5 bases between. Germline CDR1 reads SNHLY; CDR2 reads FYNNEI. CDR3 length equals 12 residues. The CDR3 protein is CASSGSNYGYTF. The CDR3 DNA follows: TGTGCCAGCAGCGGGTCTAACTATGGCTACACCTTC. The full variable domain, its missing parts supplied by reference TRBV2 and TRBJ1-2, is EPEVTQTPSHQVTQMGQEVILRCVPISNHLYFYWYRQILGQKVEFLVSFYNNEISEKSEIFDDQFSVERPDGSNFTLKIRSTKLEDSAMYFCASSGSNYGYTFGSGTRLTVV.

This sequence joins TRBV5-6 and TRBJ2-1; a possible D gene is TRBD1 (6 bases). Per the germline V gene, CDR1 is SGHDT and CDR2 is YYEEEE. Trimming pared 4 bases from V and 1 base from J, leaving 21 bases between. The CDR3 is made up of 18 amino acids. Here the CDR3 DNA reads TGTGCCAGCAGCGCCCAATGGGTGGGGGCGACGTCCTACAATGAGCAGTTCTTC. It yields the protein CASSAQWVGATSYNEQFF.

V is TRBV18 and J is TRBJ1-2, with a possible D match to TRBD1 (5 bases). V was shortened by 3 bases and J by 0 bases, with 14 bases between the two germline ends. The germline CDR1 and CDR2 sequences are KGHSH and LQKENI. The CDR3 sequence is 16 residues long. In nucleotides, the CDR3 is TGTGCCAGCTCACCTATCGCCCAGGGATCTAACTATGGCTACACCTTC. This gives the protein CASSPIAQGSNYGYTF.

J is TRBJ2-7 and V is TRBV19, with a tentative D call TRBD1 (6 bases). Germline V gene sequence: CDR1 LNHDA, CDR2 SQIVND (reference sequence). The CDR3 runs 12 residues. Trimming stripped 4 bases from V and 6 bases from J, with 10 bases between. As DNA, the CDR3 is TGTGCCAGTAGTAGACAGGTACGCGAGCAGTACGTC. Translated, it gives CASSRQVREQYV.

This rearrangement joins TRBV28 to TRBJ2-7, with 8 bases aligning to TRBD1. This CDR3 has 14 amino acids. The germline V gene has CDR1 MDHEN and CDR2 SYDVKM. V was pared by 0 bases and J by 5 bases, with 3 bases of the junction left unmatched. The CDR3 loop is CASSLWDRENEQYF. DNA for the CDR3: TGTGCCAGCAGTTTATGGGACAGGGAAAACGAGCAGTACTTC.

This chain connects TRBV25-1 to TRBJ1-3; D unclear. This CDR3 region has 14 residues. Germline V gene data show CDR1 as MGHDK and CDR2 as SYGVNS. Trimming pared 3 bases from V and 0 bases from J, leaving 6 bases between. Here the CDR3 DNA reads TGTGCCAGCAGTGACCAGGACTCTGGAAACACCATATATTTT. It yields the protein CASSDQDSGNTIYF.

This clone has only a few counts. The rearrangement links TRBV7-9 to TRBJ1-1, with a weak D call TRBD1 (6 bases). The V end lost 5 bases, the J end lost 4 bases, and 11 bases lay between the germline ends. This CDR3 is 13 amino acids long. CDR1 is SEHNR and CDR2 is FQNEAQ in the germline V gene (reference sequence). CDR3 residues: CASSTTGGTEAFF. The CDR3 coding sequence is TGTGCCAGCAGCACGACAGGAGGCACTGAAGCTTTCTTT.

V gene TRBV2 combines with J gene TRBJ2-4, with 7 bases matching TRBD1. Unmatched junction bases numbered 9, after V lost 5 bases and J lost 5 bases. The CDR3 contains 15 residues. Germline V lookup: CDR1 SNHLY, CDR2 FYNNEI. This chain's CDR3 is CASSPPGQYQNIQYF. The CDR3 coding sequence is TGTGCCAGCAGTCCTCCGGGACAGTACCAAAACATTCAGTACTTC. The variable domain in full, with the rest retrieved from reference TRBV2 and TRBJ2-4, is EPEVTQTPSHQVTQMGQEVILRCVPISNHLYFYWYRQILGQKVEFLVSFYNNEISEKSEIFDDQFSVERPDGSNFTLKIRSTKLEDSAMYFCASSPPGQYQNIQYFGAGTRLSVL.

This clone has only a few counts. This rearrangement joins TRBV5-6 to TRBJ2-7, with D perhaps matching TRBD1 (5 bases). This CDR3 has 13 residues. Trimming pared 1 base from V and 3 bases from J, leaving 8 bases between. Germline CDR1 is SGHDT and CDR2 is YYEEEE. CDR3 sequence: CASSLNRYYEQYF. The CDR3 DNA follows: TGTGCCAGCAGCTTGAACAGGTACTACGAGCAGTACTTC.

The rearrangement links TRBV19 to TRBJ2-1, with D maybe TRBD2 (5 bases). The CDR3 has 15 amino acids. With 5 bases removed from V and 2 bases from J, the gap between germline ends came to 13 bases. Germline loops: CDR1 LNHDA, CDR2 SQIVND (reference sequence). CDR3 protein: CASSRTSSPYNEQFF. DNA for the CDR3: TGTGCCAGTAGTCGGACCTCTAGCCCCTACAATGAGCAGTTCTTC.

The chain carries TRBV19 and TRBJ2-1; 8 bases fit TRBD1. The length of the CDR3 is 13 residues. Germline assignment: CDR1 LNHDA and CDR2 SQIVND (reference sequence). V was clipped by 5 bases and J by 6 bases; unmatched bases: 3. CDR3 in amino acids: CASSWGTGNEQFF. Here the CDR3 DNA reads TGTGCCAGTAGTTGGGGGACAGGCAATGAGCAGTTCTTC.

The V and J genes are TRBV19 and TRBJ1-1; D call uncertain. The CDR3 has 13 amino acids. Trimming took 0 bases from V and 4 from J, leaving 6 bases between them. The germline CDR1 and CDR2 sequences are LNHDA and SQIVND (reference sequence). Here the CDR3 reads CASSIEGSTEAFF. Here the CDR3 DNA reads TGTGCCAGTAGTATAGAGGGGAGCACTGAAGCTTTCTTT.

The chain carries TRBV4-3 and TRBJ2-2, with TRBD2 as a possible D gene (5 bases). V gave up 0 bases and J gave up 1 base, with 15 bases separating them. In germline, CDR1 is LGHNA, CDR2 YSLEER. CDR3 length: 18 residues. The CDR3 loop is CASSQERVGPLNTGELFF. The CDR3 bases are TGCGCCAGCAGCCAAGAGAGGGTCGGACCTCTGAACACCGGGGAGCTGTTTTTT.

This chain uses TRBV6-2 or TRBV6-3 with TRBJ2-5; 8 nucleotides line up with TRBD2. CDR1 MNHEY and CDR2 SVGEGT come from the germline V gene. This CDR3 is 15 amino acids long. Losses at the gene ends were 4 bases for V and 4 bases for J; bases not matched to a gene: 8. CDR3 protein: CASSWKREGGETQYF. DNA of the CDR3: TGTGCCAGCAGTTGGAAACGGGAGGGGGGAGAGACCCAGTACTTC.

This chain links TRBV28 with TRBJ2-7; 10 bases are a match to TRBD1. This CDR3 region has 14 residues. CDR1 is MDHEN and CDR2 is SYDVKM in the germline V gene. V trimming: 6 bases; J trimming: 4 bases; junction bases outside the gene matches: 6. The DNA for the CDR3 is TGTGCCAGCAGGGGACAGGGGCCATGGTACGAGCAGTACGTC. Protein sequence: CASRGQGPWYEQYV.

This clone occurred once. This rearrangement joins TRBV7-4 to TRBJ2-7, with 7 bases matching TRBD1. V dropped 6 bases and J dropped 5; count of bases not matched to a gene: 4. CDR1 and CDR2 from the germline V gene are SGHVT and SQSDAQ. This CDR3 region has 12 residues. The CDR3 nucleotides are TGTGCCAGCAGTGATCAGGGGGACGAGCAGTACGTC. This gives the protein CASSDQGDEQYV.

This CDR3 is CASSVGLTSGFSYEQYF. The CDR3, as DNA: TGTGCCAGCAGCGTAGGGCTGACTAGCGGGTTTTCCTACGAGCAGTACTTC. V and J are TRBV9 and TRBJ2-7; 10 bases map to TRBD2. V gave up 0 bases and J gave up 1 base; unmatched junction bases: 7. Germline CDR1 and CDR2: SGDLS and YYNGEE. This CDR3 has 17 residues.

This clone was observed a handful of times. The J gene is TRBJ2-7, the V gene TRBV7-7; 10 bases match TRBD2. V lost 8 bases and J lost 7; bases outside the gene matches: 14. The CDR3 has 15 residues. Germline loops: CDR1 SSHAT, CDR2 FNYEAQ (reference sequence). This CDR3 is CASRIGLAGVNEQYF. The CDR3 DNA is TGTGCCAGCCGAATAGGGCTAGCGGGAGTTAATGAGCAGTACTTC.

This clone was observed a few times. The chain couples TRBV6-5 to TRBJ1-4; TRBD1 aligns across 9 bases. The CDR3 is 14 residues long. Trimming at V came to 6 bases and at J to 7 bases, leaving 6 bases not matched to a gene. CDR1 is MNHEY and CDR2 is SVGAGI in the germline V gene. The CDR3 sequence: CASSFDRGVEKLFF. DNA for the CDR3: TGTGCCAGCAGCTTCGACAGGGGGGTTGAAAAACTGTTTTTT.

The table lists this clone with a few counts. The gene calls are TRBV6-1 and TRBJ1-5; D remains ambiguous. From germline, CDR1 is MNHNS and CDR2 SASEGT. The CDR3 is 14 residues long. V lost 1 base and J lost 7, with 11 bases in between. CDR3 amino acids: CASSEGPGRQPQHF. The CDR3, as DNA: TGTGCCAGCAGTGAAGGTCCGGGTAGGCAGCCCCAGCATTTT.

The CDR3 DNA follows: TGTGCCAGCTCACGGAACTCAGGGGGCGAAGAGACCCAGTACTTC. It yields the protein CASSRNSGGEETQYF. The genes are TRBV18 and TRBJ2-5; 8 bases match TRBD1. Germline CDR1 KGHSH, CDR2 LQKENI. The V segment lost 4 bases and the J segment 3 bases; nucleotides outside the gene matches: 7. The CDR3 has 15 residues.

V is TRBV6-5 and J is TRBJ2-7; a possible D gene is TRBD1 (6 bases). This CDR3 is built from 13 residues. CDR1 is MNHEY, CDR2 SVGAGI, per germline. Trimming took 7 bases from V and 4 from J, leaving 14 bases between them. The CDR3 region has the DNA TGTGCCAGCACCACAGGGTCAACGTACGAGCAGTACTTC. Residues: CASTTGSTYEQYF.

This clone was detected only once. This sequence joins TRBV6-6 and TRBJ2-7, with 10 bases lining up with TRBD1. The CDR3 is 15 amino acids. Per germline, CDR1 MNHNY and CDR2 SVGAGI (reference sequence). V lost 2 bases to trimming and J lost 2 bases; unmatched junction nucleotides: 3. This chain's CDR3 is CASSYQGTGAYEQYF. For the CDR3, the DNA is TGTGCCAGCAGTTACCAGGGGACAGGGGCCTACGAGCAGTACTTC.

V is TRBV7-3 and J is TRBJ2-1; D gene uncertain. Germline loops: CDR1 SGHTA, CDR2 FQGTGA. Trimming took off 2 bases at V and 0 bases at J, with 11 bases between the two ends. The CDR3 covers 16 residues. For the CDR3, the DNA is TGTGCCAGCAGCTTATATCCGGGTAGCTCCTACAATGAGCAGTTCTTC. The encoded protein is CASSLYPGSSYNEQFF.

The chain has TRBV7-2 and TRBJ2-7; D may be TRBD2 (7 bases). CDR3 length: 13 amino acids. Trimming removed 3 bases at V and 5 bases at J, with 11 bases between. Germline V gives CDR1 SGHTA, CDR2 FQGNSA. The CDR3 bases are TGTGCCAGCAGCTTTTGGGGGGGCCACGAGCAGTACGTC. It encodes CASSFWGGHEQYV.

The J gene is TRBJ2-1, the V gene TRBV25-1; the D gene is possibly TRBD2 (6 bases). The V gene lost 2 bases and the J gene lost 1 base, with 18 bases spanning the gap. Germline V gives CDR1 MGHDK, CDR2 SYGVNS. The CDR3 is 18 residues long. The CDR3: CASSEPLLARRSYNEQFF. The CDR3 nucleotides read TGTGCCAGCAGTGAACCCCTTCTAGCGAGAAGGTCCTACAATGAGCAGTTCTTC.